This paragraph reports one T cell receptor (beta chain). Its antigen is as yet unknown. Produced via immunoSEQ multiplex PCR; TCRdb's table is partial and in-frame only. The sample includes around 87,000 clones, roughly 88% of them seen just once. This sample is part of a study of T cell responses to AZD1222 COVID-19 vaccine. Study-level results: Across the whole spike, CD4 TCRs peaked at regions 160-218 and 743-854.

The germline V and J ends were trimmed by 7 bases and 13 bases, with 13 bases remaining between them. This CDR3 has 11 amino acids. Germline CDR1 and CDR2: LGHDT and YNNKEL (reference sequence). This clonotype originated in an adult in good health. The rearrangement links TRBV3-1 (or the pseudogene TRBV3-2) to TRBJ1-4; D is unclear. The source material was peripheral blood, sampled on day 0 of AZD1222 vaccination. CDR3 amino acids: CASISLIRLFF. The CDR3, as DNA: TGTGCCAGCATCTCTCTAATAAGACTGTTTTTT.